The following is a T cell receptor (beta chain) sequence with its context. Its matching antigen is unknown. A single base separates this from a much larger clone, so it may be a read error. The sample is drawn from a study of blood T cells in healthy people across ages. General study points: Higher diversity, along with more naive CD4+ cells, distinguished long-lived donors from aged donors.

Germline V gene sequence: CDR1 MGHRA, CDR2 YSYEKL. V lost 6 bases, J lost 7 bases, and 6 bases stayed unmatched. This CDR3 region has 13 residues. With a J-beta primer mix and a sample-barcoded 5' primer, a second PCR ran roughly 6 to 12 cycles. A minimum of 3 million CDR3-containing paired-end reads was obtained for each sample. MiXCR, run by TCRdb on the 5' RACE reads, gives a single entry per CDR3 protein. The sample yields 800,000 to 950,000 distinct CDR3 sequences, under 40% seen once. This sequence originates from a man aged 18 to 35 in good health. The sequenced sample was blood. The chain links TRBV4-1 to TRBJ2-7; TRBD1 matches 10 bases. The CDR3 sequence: CASRDRGYNEQYF. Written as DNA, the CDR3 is TGCGCCAGCAGGGACAGGGGGTACAATGAGCAGTACTTC.